Below are 4 T cell receptor beta chains sequenced from a single sample in a study of PD-1 blockade in classical Hodgkin lymphoma. Here immunoSEQ multiplex PCR was the method, and the copy in TCRdb shows in-frame clones only, minus some. The repertoire holds about 27,000 clones, with around four fifths as singletons. Every one of the patients relapsed after autologous stem cell transplantation (brentuximab vedotin exposure was variable). Sequencing was performed on peripheral blood mononuclear cells (PBMCs), taken before the second cycle of nivolumab. These receptors were collected from a human donor with classical Hodgkin lymphoma.

The rearrangement uses TRBV29-1 and TRBJ1-5; the D gene is possibly TRBD1 (6 bases). The CDR3 has 12 residues. Trimming shortened V by 4 bases and J by 6 bases, and 10 bases separated the two germline ends. Germline V gene lookup returns CDR1 SQVTM and CDR2 ANQGSEA. The CDR3 DNA reads as TGCAGCGTTGGGGGGGCCACTCAGCCCCAGCATTTT. It yields the protein CSVGGATQPQHF.

The rearrangement uses TRBV2 and TRBJ2-2; possible D gene TRBD2, 5 bases. CDR1 is SNHLY, CDR2 FYNNEI, per germline. The CDR3 covers 15 residues. V was clipped by 2 bases and J by 2 bases, with 9 bases between them. CDR3 sequence reads: CASSERRINTGELFF. DNA for the CDR3: TGTGCCAGCAGTGAACGGAGGATTAACACCGGGGAGCTGTTTTTT.

The J gene is TRBJ2-5, the V gene TRBV2; 7 nucleotides align to TRBD1. Per the germline V gene, CDR1 is SNHLY and CDR2 is FYNNEI. The CDR3 is 14 residues long. Trimming cost V 4 bases and J 0 bases; bases outside gene matches: 2. In DNA, the CDR3 is TGTGCCAGCAGTGGACAGGGTTACCAAGAGACCCAGTACTTC. This translates into CASSGQGYQETQYF. Full variable domain (missing parts from reference TRBV2 and TRBJ2-5): EPEVTQTPSHQVTQMGQEVILRCVPISNHLYFYWYRQILGQKVEFLVSFYNNEISEKSEIFDDQFSVERPDGSNFTLKIRSTKLEDSAMYFCASSGQGYQETQYFGPGTRLLVL.

This rearrangement joins TRBV5-4 to TRBJ2-3; 10 bases line up with TRBD2. CDR1 is SGHNT and CDR2 is YYREEE in the germline V gene (reference sequence). CDR3 length: 17 residues. The V and J ends lost 5 bases and 0 bases, in that order; junction bases with no gene match: 9. This CDR3 reads CASSFGGLADSTDTQYF. The DNA for the CDR3 is TGTGCCAGCAGTTTTGGCGGACTAGCGGATAGCACAGATACGCAGTATTTT. Full variable domain (remainder filled in from reference TRBV5-4 and TRBJ2-3): ETGVTQSPTHLIKTRGQQVTLRCSSQSGHNTVSWYQQALGQGPQFIFQYYREEENGRGNFPPRFSGLQFPNYSSELNVNALELDDSALYLCASSFGGLADSTDTQYFGPGTRLTVL.